The 6 T cell receptor beta chains below come from one sample, sequenced in a study of CXCR3-negative and CXCR3-positive naive CD8 T cells. General observations from the study: When CXCR3-positive naive cells were set against CXCR3-negative naive cells, the former had more hydrophobic TRB CDR3s.

The antigens for these receptors are not known. With UMI labels, 5' RACE was used to prepare the TRB cDNA libraries. No DNA is given; TCRdb re-called the 5' RACE reads and lists each CDR3 protein once. The sample totals about 85,000 distinct CDR3 sequences. The sequencing input was naive CXCR3+ CD8+ T cells from blood. Subset specified: CD45RO-CCR7+CD27+CD95- naive CD8+ T cells expressing CXCR3 (TNR3+). These receptors were taken from a human donor in good health. Some clones in this sample may be carry-over from other donors' samples.

This chain uses TRBV7-2 with TRBJ2-7; TCRdb reports TRBD1, a call that lacks DNA to check it against. The CDR3 contains 13 residues. The germline V gene has CDR1 SGHTA and CDR2 FQGNSA. CDR3 loop: CASSPWTGEEQYF. Full variable domain (missing parts from reference TRBV7-2 and TRBJ2-7): GAGVSQSPSNKVTEKGKDVELRCDPISGHTALYWYRQSLGQGLEFLIYFQGNSAPDKSGLPSDRFSAERTGGSVSTLTIQRTQQEDSAVYLCASSPWTGEEQYFGPGTRLTVT.

V and J are TRBV6-5 and TRBJ2-5; TCRdb gives TRBD2 as the D gene, but with no DNA this cannot be confirmed. The germline gives CDR1 MNHEY, CDR2 SVGAGI. The CDR3 is made up of 17 amino acids. CDR3 sequence: CASSTPPASGGQETQYF.

V usage is TRBV11-2 and J usage is TRBJ2-2; without DNA, the TCRdb call of TRBD2 cannot be checked. The CDR3 extends over 12 amino acids. CDR1 and CDR2 from the germline V gene are SGHAT and FQNNGV. CDR3 region: CASSIEGGELFF.

The chain has TRBV28 and TRBJ2-2; TCRdb calls TRBD1, which cannot be checked without DNA. Germline V gives CDR1 MDHEN, CDR2 SYDVKM. The CDR3 has 17 residues. The CDR3 sequence is CASSRRTRQGHTGELFF.

This chain connects TRBV29-1 to TRBJ1-2. Per the germline V gene, CDR1 is SQVTM and CDR2 is ANQGSEA. This CDR3 is built from 12 residues. CDR3 region: CSVGEGEGGYTF.

CDR3 amino acids: CASSMGQVGEQYF. The genes are TRBV7-2 and TRBJ2-7; TCRdb designates TRBD1, a call that cannot be tested without DNA. Germline V CDR1 and CDR2: SGHTA, FQGNSA. The CDR3 is 13 amino acids.